These T cell receptor beta chains were read from a single sample in a study of blood T cell repertoires in COVID-19. This table comes from immunoSEQ multiplex PCR, and its TCRdb copy is limited to in-frame clones, with some not included. The sample has tens of thousands of clones; 80% are singletons. Specimen: peripheral blood. The origin of the receptors is an elderly woman with acute or convalescent COVID-19. Both conserved end residues are part of each CDR3. The D gene is left open where the match is weak. Clone sizes are given selectively: once, few, many, or a class where the clone is expanded.

abundance	d_gene	v_gene	j_gene	CDR3aa	CDR3nt
once	TRBD1	TRBV6-5	TRBJ1-1	CASSRTGGPTEAFF	TGTGCCAGCAGTCGGACAGGGGGCCCCACTGAAGCTTTCTTT
once	-	TRBV2	TRBJ1-4	CASSLDRGHEKLFF	TGTGCCAGCAGCTTGGACAGAGGGCATGAAAAACTGTTTTTT
-	-	TRBV27	TRBJ2-7	CASSPGQSKPAPYEQYF	TGTGCCAGCAGTCCCGGACAGAGTAAACCCGCCCCCTACGAGCAGTACTTC
-	TRBD1	TRBV28	TRBJ1-1	CASSKPDRMNTEAFF	TGTGCCAGCAGCAAGCCGGACAGGATGAACACTGAAGCTTTCTTT
-	TRBD1	TRBV7-2	TRBJ2-5	CASSFRDRTLRGTQYF	TGTGCCAGCAGCTTCCGGGACAGGACCCTTCGGGGGACCCAGTACTTC
-	TRBD2	TRBV5-1	TRBJ2-3	CASSLGGTSGSTDTQYF	TGCGCCAGCAGCTTGGGCGGGACTAGCGGGAGCACAGATACGCAGTATTTT
-	TRBD1	TRBV14	TRBJ2-7	CASNNRGKTYEQYF	TGTGCCAGCAACAACAGGGGGAAAACCTACGAGCAGTACTTC
once	-	TRBV27	TRBJ1-5	CASSPFLISELNQPQHF	TGTGCCAGCAGCCCATTCCTAATATCCGAATTAAATCAGCCCCAGCATTTT
-	-	TRBV5-1	TRBJ2-5	CASSLVQFETQYF	TGCGCCAGCAGCTTGGTACAGTTCGAGACCCAGTACTTC
-	TRBD1	TRBV27	TRBJ2-1	CASSPWDRGTGEQFF	TGTGCCAGCAGCCCCTGGGACAGGGGGACGGGTGAGCAGTTCTTC
-	TRBD2	TRBV9	TRBJ2-2	CASGPLAAGELFF	TGTGCCTCCGGCCCTCTAGCGGCCGGGGAGCTGTTTTTT
-	-	TRBV13	TRBJ2-2	CASSYGTGSPPGELFF	TGTGCCAGCAGTTATGGAACGGGGAGCCCGCCCGGGGAGCTGTTTTTT
-	TRBD1	TRBV24-1	TRBJ2-1	CATSDLTGDEQFF	TGTGCCACCAGTGACCTGACAGGGGATGAGCAGTTCTTC
-	TRBD1	TRBV30	TRBJ2-2	CAWGTGGTLTGELFF	TGTGCCTGGGGGACAGGGGGGACCCTAACCGGGGAGCTGTTTTTT
-	TRBD1	TRBV18	TRBJ1-1	CASSGGTVEAFF	TGTGCCAGCTCAGGCGGGACAGTTGAAGCTTTCTTT
-	-	TRBV6-1	TRBJ2-5	CASSEIGALQETQYF	TGTGCCAGCAGTGAAATAGGAGCGTTGCAAGAGACCCAGTACTTC
-	-	TRBV7-9	TRBJ2-5	CASSPVTSQETQYF	TGTGCCAGCAGCCCTGTGACTTCACAAGAGACCCAGTACTTC
once	TRBD1	TRBV7-2	TRBJ2-7	CASSLVGTGLYEQYF	TGTGCCAGCAGCTTAGTCGGGACAGGGTTATACGAGCAGTACTTC
-	TRBD1	TRBV16	TRBJ2-7	CASSQLGTGAYEQYF	TGTGCCAGCAGCCAATTGGGGACAGGGGCCTACGAGCAGTACTTC
few	-	TRBV11-3	TRBJ2-1	CASSSKVPGSSYNEQFF	TGTGCCAGCAGCTCTAAGGTCCCGGGAAGCTCCTACAATGAGCAGTTCTTC
-	TRBD2	TRBV10-2	TRBJ2-5	CASGLAGGQETQYF	TGCGCCAGCGGACTAGCGGGGGGCCAAGAGACCCAGTACTTC
-	TRBD1	TRBV3-1/TRBV3-2	TRBJ1-6	CASSHRDSPNSPLHF	TGTGCCAGCAGCCATCGGGACAGCCCTAATTCACCCCTCCACTTT
-	TRBD1	TRBV27	TRBJ1-2	CASKGQGDDGYTF	TGTGCCAGCAAGGGGCAGGGGGACGATGGCTACACCTTC
-	TRBD2	TRBV27	TRBJ2-2	CASSLYIPGTSGREGELFF	TGTGCCAGCAGTTTATATATCCCCGGGACTAGCGGGAGGGAAGGGGAGCTGTTTTTT
-	-	TRBV7-6	TRBJ1-4	CASSLAYVGRVNEKLFF	TGTGCCAGCAGCCTGGCTTATGTGGGCAGGGTTAATGAAAAACTGTTTTTT
-	TRBD1	TRBV2	TRBJ2-7	CASGDRVYYEQYF	TGTGCCAGCGGGGACAGGGTGTATTACGAGCAGTACTTC
-	-	TRBV10-1	TRBJ2-7	CASSEGLETYEQYF	TGCGCCAGCAGTGAAGGACTGGAAACCTACGAGCAGTACTTC
-	TRBD1	TRBV11-3	TRBJ2-7	CASSPHRGASYEQYF	TGTGCCAGCAGCCCACACAGGGGAGCCTCCTACGAGCAGTACTTC
-	TRBD2	TRBV2	TRBJ2-7	CASSETVAGAKREQYF	TGTGCCAGCAGTGAAACGGTAGCGGGGGCCAAGAGGGAGCAGTACTTC
-	-	TRBV5-5	TRBJ2-3	CASSLVPAGDTQYF	TGTGCCAGCAGCTTGGTCCCGGCGGGGGATACGCAGTATTTT